These T cell receptor beta chains were read from a single sample in a study. TCRdb reprocessed the 5' RACE reads with MiXCR, giving one entry per CDR3 protein. This table holds about 61,000 distinct CDR3 sequences, approximately 29% found once. The sequencing input was tumor-infiltrating naive CD4+ T cells sorted from the breast tumor. These receptors originate from a female donor with breast cancer. Both conserved end residues are part of each CDR3. D genes are given only for firm matches.

d_call | j_call | v_call | cdr3_aa
TRBD2 | TRBJ2-1 | TRBV3-1 | CASSQEDRGRKFF
TRBD1 | TRBJ1-3 | TRBV10-3 | CATAAGGNGNTIYF
NA | TRBJ1-2 | TRBV4-3 | CASNAGTERNYGYTF
NA | TRBJ2-5 | TRBV27 | CASSLSTLMETQYF
TRBD1 | TRBJ2-1 | TRBV20-1 | CSAGSWDRGEAFF
TRBD1 | TRBJ2-5 | TRBV4-2 | CASSLDRGQETQYF
NA | TRBJ1-1 | TRBV5-1 | CASSYSGAEAFF
TRBD2 | TRBJ2-2 | TRBV4-2 | CASSQAGGRRTGELFF
TRBD2 | TRBJ2-3 | TRBV2 | CASKALAGGGETDTQYF
TRBD1 | TRBJ1-1 | TRBV5-1 | CASSIGQGTEAFF
NA | TRBJ2-5 | TRBV19 | CASTTGSWETQYF
TRBD1 | TRBJ2-7 | TRBV20-1 | CSALNDRERVLGLYEQYF
TRBD1 | TRBJ2-1 | TRBV20-1 | CSASKQGHNEQFF
NA | TRBJ2-5 | TRBV20-1 | CSAPPRGVLETQYF
NA | TRBJ1-1 | TRBV12-3/TRBV12-4 | CASSLGLGNTEAFF
NA | TRBJ2-1 | TRBV12-3/TRBV12-4 | CASSLPPNEQFF
TRBD2 | TRBJ2-7 | TRBV20-1 | CSARDPLGLAGSSYEQYF
NA | TRBJ1-2 | TRBV7-8 | CASSLDGGGDGYTF
NA | TRBJ2-1 | TRBV6-2/TRBV6-3 | CASSSRLGFYNEQFF
NA | TRBJ1-1 | TRBV7-2 | CASSLDGVEAFF
TRBD2 | TRBJ2-3 | TRBV5-6 | CASSLQRGDTQYF
NA | TRBJ1-4 | TRBV9 | CASSRGELNEKLFF
NA | TRBJ1-1 | TRBV12-3/TRBV12-4 | CASSLVEDTEAFF
NA | TRBJ2-3 | TRBV29-1 | CSVSGGGGTDTQYF
NA | TRBJ2-3 | TRBV6-5 | CASRRGTFTDTQYF
NA | TRBJ2-7 | TRBV6-2/TRBV6-3 | CASSGRRSYEQYF
NA | TRBJ1-6 | TRBV3-1 | CASSQYRDSPLHF
TRBD1 | TRBJ1-6 | TRBV6-1 | CTSEDRVLNSPLHF
TRBD2 | TRBJ2-5 | TRBV7-3 | CASSLLGTSGETQYF
NA | TRBJ1-5 | TRBV7-8 | CASSLDVGQPQHF
NA | TRBJ2-6 | TRBV20-1 | CSARPPISGANVLTF
NA | TRBJ2-1 | TRBV4-3 | CASSQELRSDNEQFF
NA | TRBJ2-1 | TRBV5-6 | CASSFPTENEQFF
TRBD2 | TRBJ2-5 | TRBV6-2/TRBV6-3 | CASSDLKGTSGAIQETQYF
TRBD2 | TRBJ2-3 | TRBV28 | CASSPIVGTAGGPRGTDTQYF
NA | TRBJ2-4 | TRBV20-1 | CSARDLLLAPQYF
TRBD1 | TRBJ2-1 | TRBV7-3 | CASSFRTGDNEQFF
TRBD1 | TRBJ2-7 | TRBV4-2 | CASSRTGGGYEQYF
NA | TRBJ1-1 | TRBV12-3/TRBV12-4 | CASSSQQGGTEAFF
NA | TRBJ2-1 | TRBV4-1 | CASSLGPSPNEQFF
TRBD1 | TRBJ1-5 | TRBV10-3 | CAISATGQGADSNQPQHF
TRBD2 | TRBJ2-3 | TRBV20-1 | CSAPTSASTDTQYF
TRBD1 | TRBJ1-5 | TRBV4-2 | CASSQDRGQEYQPQHF
NA | TRBJ2-7 | TRBV11-2 | CASRPQRLTYEQYF
NA | TRBJ2-7 | TRBV6-1 | CASTLRGIYGDEQHF
NA | TRBJ1-5 | TRBV6-1 | CASSEGQGGRPQHF